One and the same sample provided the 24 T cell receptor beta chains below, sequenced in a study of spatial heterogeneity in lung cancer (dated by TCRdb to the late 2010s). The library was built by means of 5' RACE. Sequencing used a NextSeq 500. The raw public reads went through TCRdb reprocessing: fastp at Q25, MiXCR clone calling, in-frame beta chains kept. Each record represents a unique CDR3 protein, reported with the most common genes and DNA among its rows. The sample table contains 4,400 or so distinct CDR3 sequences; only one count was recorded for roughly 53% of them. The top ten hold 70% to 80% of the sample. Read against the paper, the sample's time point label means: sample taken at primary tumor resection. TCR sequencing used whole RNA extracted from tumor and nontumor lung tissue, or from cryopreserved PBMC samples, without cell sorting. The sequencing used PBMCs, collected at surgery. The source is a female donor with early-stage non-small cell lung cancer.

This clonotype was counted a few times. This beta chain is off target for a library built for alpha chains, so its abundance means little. The CDR3 coding sequence is TGTGCCAGCAGCTCAAACGCTCGGAGTGAGCAGTTCTTC. Its translation: CASSSNARSEQFF. The V call is TRBV7-3, the J call TRBJ2-1; unclear D gene. V was clipped by 4 bases and J by 9 bases, with 13 bases between them. Germline V gene data show CDR1 as SGHTA and CDR2 as FQGTGA. This CDR3 is built from 13 residues.

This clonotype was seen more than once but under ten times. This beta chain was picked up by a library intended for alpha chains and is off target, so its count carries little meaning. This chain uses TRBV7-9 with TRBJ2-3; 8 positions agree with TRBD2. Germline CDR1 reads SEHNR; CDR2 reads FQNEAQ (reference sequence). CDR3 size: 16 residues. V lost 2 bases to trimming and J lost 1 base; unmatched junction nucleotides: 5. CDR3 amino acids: CASSLWGSGGTDTQYF. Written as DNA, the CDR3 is TGTGCCAGCAGCTTATGGGGTAGCGGGGGCACAGATACGCAGTATTTT.

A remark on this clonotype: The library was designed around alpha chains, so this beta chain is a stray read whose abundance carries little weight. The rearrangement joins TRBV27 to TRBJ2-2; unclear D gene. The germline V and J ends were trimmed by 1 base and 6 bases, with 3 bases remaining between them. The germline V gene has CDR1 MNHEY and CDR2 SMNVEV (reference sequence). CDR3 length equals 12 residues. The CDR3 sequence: CASSLFPGELFF. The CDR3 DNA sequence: TGTGCCAGCAGTTTATTTCCCGGGGAGCTGTTTTTT.

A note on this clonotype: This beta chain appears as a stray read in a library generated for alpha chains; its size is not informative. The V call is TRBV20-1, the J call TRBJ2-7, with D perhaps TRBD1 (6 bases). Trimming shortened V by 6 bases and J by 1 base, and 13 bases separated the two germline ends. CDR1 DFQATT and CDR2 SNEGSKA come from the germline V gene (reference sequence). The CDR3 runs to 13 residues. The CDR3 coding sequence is TGCAGTGCACAGACAGGCTGGTCCTACGAGCAGTACGTC. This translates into CSAQTGWSYEQYV.

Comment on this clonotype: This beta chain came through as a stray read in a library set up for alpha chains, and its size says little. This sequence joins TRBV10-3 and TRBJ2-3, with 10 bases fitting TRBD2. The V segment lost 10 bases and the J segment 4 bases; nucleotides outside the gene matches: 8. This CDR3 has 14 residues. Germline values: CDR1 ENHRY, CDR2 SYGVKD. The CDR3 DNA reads TGTGCCACCGCCGGGAGCGGGGGGGCAGATACGCAGTATTTT. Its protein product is CATAGSGGADTQYF.

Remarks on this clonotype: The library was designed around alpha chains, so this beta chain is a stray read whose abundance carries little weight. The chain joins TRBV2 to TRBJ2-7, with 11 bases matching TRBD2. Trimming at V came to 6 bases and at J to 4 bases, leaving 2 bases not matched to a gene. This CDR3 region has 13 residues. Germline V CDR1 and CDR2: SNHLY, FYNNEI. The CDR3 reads CASRTSGTYEQYF. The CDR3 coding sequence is TGTGCCAGCAGGACTAGCGGGACTTACGAGCAGTACTTC.

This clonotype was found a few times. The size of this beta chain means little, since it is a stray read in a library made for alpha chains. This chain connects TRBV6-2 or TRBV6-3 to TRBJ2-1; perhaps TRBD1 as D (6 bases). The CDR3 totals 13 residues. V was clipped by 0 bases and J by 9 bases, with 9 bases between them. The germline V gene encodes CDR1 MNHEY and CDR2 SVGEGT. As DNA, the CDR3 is TGTGCCAGCAGTTACTCGACAGGTCTTGAGCAGTTCTTC. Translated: CASSYSTGLEQFF.

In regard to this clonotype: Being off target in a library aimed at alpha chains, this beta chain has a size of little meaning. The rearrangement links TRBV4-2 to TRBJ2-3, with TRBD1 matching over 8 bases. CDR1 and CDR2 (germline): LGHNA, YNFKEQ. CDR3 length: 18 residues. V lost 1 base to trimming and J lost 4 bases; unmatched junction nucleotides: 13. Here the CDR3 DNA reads TGTGCCAGCAGCCAAGGTTTAATACGGACAGGGCCGGCAGATACGCAGTATTTT. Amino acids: CASSQGLIRTGPADTQYF.

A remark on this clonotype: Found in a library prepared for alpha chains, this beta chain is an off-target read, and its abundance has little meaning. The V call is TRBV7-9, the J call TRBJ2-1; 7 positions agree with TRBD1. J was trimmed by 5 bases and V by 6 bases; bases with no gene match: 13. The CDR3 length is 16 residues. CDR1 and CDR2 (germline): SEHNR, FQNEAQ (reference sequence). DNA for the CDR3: TGTGCCAGCAGGCTTACTAGACAGGGTATACACAATGAGCAGTTCTTC. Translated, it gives CASRLTRQGIHNEQFF.

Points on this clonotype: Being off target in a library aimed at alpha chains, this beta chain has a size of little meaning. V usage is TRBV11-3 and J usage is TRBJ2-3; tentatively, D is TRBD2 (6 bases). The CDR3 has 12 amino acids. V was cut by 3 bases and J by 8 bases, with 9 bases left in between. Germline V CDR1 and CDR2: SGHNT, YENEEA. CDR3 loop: CASSFGTATQYF. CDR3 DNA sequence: TGTGCCAGCAGCTTCGGGACTGCTACGCAGTATTTT.

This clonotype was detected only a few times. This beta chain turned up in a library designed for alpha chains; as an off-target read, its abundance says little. CDR3 protein: CASSLLGTSGQETQYF. CDR3 nucleotides: TGTGCCAGCAGTTTATTGGGGACTAGCGGCCAAGAGACCCAGTACTTC. The V and J genes are TRBV12-3 or TRBV12-4 and TRBJ2-5, with 11 bases that match TRBD2. The V and J ends lost 2 bases and 1 base, in that order; junction bases with no gene match: 3. This CDR3 has 16 amino acids.

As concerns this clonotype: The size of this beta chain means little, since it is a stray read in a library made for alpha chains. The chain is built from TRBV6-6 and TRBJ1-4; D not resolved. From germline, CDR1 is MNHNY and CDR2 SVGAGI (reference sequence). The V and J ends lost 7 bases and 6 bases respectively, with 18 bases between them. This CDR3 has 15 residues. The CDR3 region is CASTSPGEIYEKLFF. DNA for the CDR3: TGTGCCAGCACGTCCCCGGGAGAGATTTATGAAAAACTGTTTTTT.

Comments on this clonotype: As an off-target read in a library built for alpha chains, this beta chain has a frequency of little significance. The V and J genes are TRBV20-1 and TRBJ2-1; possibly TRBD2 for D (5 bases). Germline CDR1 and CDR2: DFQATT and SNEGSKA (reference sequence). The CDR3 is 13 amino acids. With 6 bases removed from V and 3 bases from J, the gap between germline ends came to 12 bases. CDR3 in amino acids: CSARGPVYNEQFF. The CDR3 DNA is TGCAGTGCGCGAGGGCCGGTCTACAATGAGCAGTTCTTC.

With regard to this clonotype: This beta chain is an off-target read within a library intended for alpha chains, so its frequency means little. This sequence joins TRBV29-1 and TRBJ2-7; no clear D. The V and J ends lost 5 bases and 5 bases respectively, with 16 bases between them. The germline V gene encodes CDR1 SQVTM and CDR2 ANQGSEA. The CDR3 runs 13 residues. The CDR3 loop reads CSVPLSTPHEQYF. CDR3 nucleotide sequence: TGCAGCGTTCCCCTATCGACTCCCCACGAGCAGTACTTC.

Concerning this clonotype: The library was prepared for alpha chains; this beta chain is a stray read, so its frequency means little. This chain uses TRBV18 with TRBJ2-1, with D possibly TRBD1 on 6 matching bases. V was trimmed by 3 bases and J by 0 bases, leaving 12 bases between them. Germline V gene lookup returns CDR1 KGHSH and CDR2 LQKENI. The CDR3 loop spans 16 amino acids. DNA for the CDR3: TGTGCCAGCTCACCCGACAGGTCGGTCTCCTACAATGAGCAGTTCTTC. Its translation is CASSPDRSVSYNEQFF.

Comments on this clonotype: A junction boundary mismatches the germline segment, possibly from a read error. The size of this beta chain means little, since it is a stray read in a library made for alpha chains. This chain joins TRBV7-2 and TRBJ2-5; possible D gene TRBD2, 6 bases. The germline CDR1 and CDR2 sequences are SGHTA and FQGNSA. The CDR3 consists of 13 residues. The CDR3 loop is CASSLLVRETQNF. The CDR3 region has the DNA TGTGCCAGCAGCTTACTAGTCCGGGAGACCCAGAACTTC.

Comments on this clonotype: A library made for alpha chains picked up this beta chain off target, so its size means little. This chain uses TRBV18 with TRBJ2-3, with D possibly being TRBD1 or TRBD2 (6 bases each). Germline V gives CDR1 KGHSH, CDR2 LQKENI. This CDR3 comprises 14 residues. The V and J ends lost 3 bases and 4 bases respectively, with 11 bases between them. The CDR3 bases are TGTGCCAGCTCACCGACAGGAGGGGCAGATACGCAGTATTTT. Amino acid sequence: CASSPTGGADTQYF.

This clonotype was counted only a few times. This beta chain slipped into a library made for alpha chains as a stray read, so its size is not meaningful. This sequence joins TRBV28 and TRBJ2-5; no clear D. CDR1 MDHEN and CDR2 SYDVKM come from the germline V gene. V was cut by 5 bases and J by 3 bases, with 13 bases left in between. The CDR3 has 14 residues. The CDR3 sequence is CASSTVGPEETQYF. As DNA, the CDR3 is TGTGCCAGCAGTACGGTCGGCCCCGAAGAGACCCAGTACTTC.

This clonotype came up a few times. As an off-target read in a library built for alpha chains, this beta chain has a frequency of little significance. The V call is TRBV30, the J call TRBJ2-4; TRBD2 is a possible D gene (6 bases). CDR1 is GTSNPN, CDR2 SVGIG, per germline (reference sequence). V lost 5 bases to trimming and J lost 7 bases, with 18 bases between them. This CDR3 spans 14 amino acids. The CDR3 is CAWGAGLKNNIQYF. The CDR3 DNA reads TGTGCCTGGGGTGCGGGATTAAAAAATAACATTCAGTACTTC.

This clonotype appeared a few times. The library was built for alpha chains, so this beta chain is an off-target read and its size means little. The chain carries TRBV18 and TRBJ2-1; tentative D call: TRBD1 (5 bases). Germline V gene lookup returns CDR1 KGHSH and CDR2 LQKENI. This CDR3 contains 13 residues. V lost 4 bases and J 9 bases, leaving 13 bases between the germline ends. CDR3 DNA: TGTGCCAGCTCACTATCCGACCAGGGTGAGCAGTTCTTC. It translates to CASSLSDQGEQFF. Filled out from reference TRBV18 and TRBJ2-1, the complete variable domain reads NAGVMQNPRHLVRRRGQEARLRCSPMKGHSHVYWYRQLPEEGLKFMVYLQKENIIDESGMPKERFSAEFPKEGPSILRIQQVVRGDSAAYFCASSLSDQGEQFFGPGTRLTVL.

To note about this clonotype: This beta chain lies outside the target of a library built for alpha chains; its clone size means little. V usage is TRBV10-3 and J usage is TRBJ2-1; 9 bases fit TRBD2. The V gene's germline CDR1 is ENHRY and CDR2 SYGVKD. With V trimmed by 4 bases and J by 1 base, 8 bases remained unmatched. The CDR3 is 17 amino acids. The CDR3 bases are TGTGCCATCAGTGGGGCCAGCGGGAGGCAGTCCTACAATGAGCAGTTCTTC. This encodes CAISGASGRQSYNEQFF.

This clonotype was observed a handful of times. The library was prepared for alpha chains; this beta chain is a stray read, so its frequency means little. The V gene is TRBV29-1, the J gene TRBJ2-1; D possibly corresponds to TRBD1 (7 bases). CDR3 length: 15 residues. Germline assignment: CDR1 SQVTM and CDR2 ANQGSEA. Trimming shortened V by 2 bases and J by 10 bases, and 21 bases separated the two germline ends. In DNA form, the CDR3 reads TGCAGCGTTGAAAGGCGGACAGGAGGGATTGGCGAGCAGTTCTTC. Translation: CSVERRTGGIGEQFF.

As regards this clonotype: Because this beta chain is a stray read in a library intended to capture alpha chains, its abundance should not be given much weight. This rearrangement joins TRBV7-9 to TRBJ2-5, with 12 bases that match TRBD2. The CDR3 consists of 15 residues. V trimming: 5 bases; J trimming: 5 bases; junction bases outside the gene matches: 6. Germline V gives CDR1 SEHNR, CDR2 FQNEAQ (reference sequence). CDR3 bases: TGTGCCAGCAGCCAAGGACTAGCGGGGAGGGAGACCCAGTACTTC. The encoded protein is CASSQGLAGRETQYF.

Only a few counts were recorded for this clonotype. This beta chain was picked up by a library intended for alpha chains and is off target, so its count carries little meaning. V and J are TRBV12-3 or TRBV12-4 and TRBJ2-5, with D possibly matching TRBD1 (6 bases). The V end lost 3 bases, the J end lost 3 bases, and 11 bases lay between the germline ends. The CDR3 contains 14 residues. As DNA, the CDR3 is TGTGCCAGCAGTTTTAGTAGGACAGAAGAGACCCAGTACTTC. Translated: CASSFSRTEETQYF.